This TCR beta chain was identified during a study of cytomegalovirus exposure and HLA in healthy donors. With 60 Vbeta and 13 Jbeta primers, the PCR was carried out. Measured with immunoSEQ multiplex PCR; TCRdb has only the in-frame clones, and not every one. The sample carries more than 95,000 clones, 83% recorded once. The CDR3 runs 12 residues. V dropped 6 bases and J dropped 7; count of bases not matched to a gene: 5. Per the germline V gene, CDR1 is MNHEY and CDR2 is SVGAGI. The clonotype comes from a woman aged 40 to 50 in good health and CMV-seropositive. The specimen was PBMCs. The chain recombines TRBV6-5 with TRBJ1-2, with 7 nucleotides matching TRBD1. In DNA form, the CDR3 reads TGTGCCAGCAGAAAGACAGGGCCTGGCTACACCTTC. Its protein product is CASRKTGPGYTF.